This TCR beta chain derives from a study of vaccination and CD4 T cells after COVID-19. Germline CDR1 reads SEHNR; CDR2 reads FQNEAQ (reference sequence). The CDR3 length is 16 residues. J lost 6 bases, V lost 5 bases, and 14 bases had no gene match. The Oncomine TCR Beta short-read assay generated sequence data from the DNA of cultured CD4+ T cells. From the PCR reads, TCRdb called clonotypes with MiXCR, one entry per CDR3 protein. The sample includes 11,000 to 15,000 distinct CDR3 sequences, about half seen only once; the top ten take about 11%. Of note for this clonotype: The target antigen is unknown.

Treatment meaning: roughly 10-day PBMC culture with coronavirus spike peptide pools or control peptides (ViraFEST assay). The clonotype was recovered from a human donor who had recovered from COVID-19. Sequenced: CD4+ T cells from blood, cultured in vitro. The chain links TRBV7-9 to TRBJ2-3, with 7 bases matching TRBD1. The DNA of the CDR3 is TGTGCCAGCAGCCCCCACGACAGGGTGGGTGGGGATACGCAGTATTTT. Translated, it gives CASSPHDRVGGDTQYF.